A selection of T cell receptor beta chains follows, all from one sample in a study of CXCR3-negative and CXCR3-positive naive CD8 T cells. TCRdb derives one entry per CDR3 protein from the 5' RACE reads, leaving out DNA. The sample shows more than 70,000 distinct CDR3 sequences, and approximately 0.62% sits with its ten largest clones. Sequencing was performed on naive CXCR3+ CD8+ T cells from blood. These receptors came from a human donor in good health. Some clones in this sample may be carry-over from other donors' samples. Both conserved end residues are part of each CDR3.

>16|TRBV6-2/TRBV6-3|TRBJ2-7
CASTGGKGASSYEQYF
>15|TRBV27|TRBJ1-6
CASSLSGTVGSPLHF
>14|TRBV7-2|TRBJ2-7
CASSPRDRVYEQYF
>17|TRBV4-3|TRBJ2-1
CASSQDPSSGAYNEQFF
>14|TRBV14|TRBJ2-5
CASSQGPYQETQYF
>14|TRBV15|TRBJ1-1
CATSRGRGNTEAFF
>16|TRBV27|TRBJ1-1
CASSVSGRAMNTEAFF
>15|TRBV7-9|TRBJ2-7
CASSSNRDRDYEQYF
>17|TRBV4-1|TRBJ2-1
CASSQPGPSGIYNEQFF
>15|TRBV5-1|TRBJ2-3
CASSVSGGSTDTQYF
>16|TRBV5-1|TRBJ2-1
CASSLEGGRGRNEQFF
>13|TRBV15|TRBJ2-3
CATRRGGTDTQYF
>14|TRBV5-1|TRBJ2-7
CASSLVTSFYEQYF
>15|TRBV7-9|TRBJ2-7
CASSPSGGGWNEQYF
>13|TRBV10-3|TRBJ1-5
CAISVAGDQPQHF
>13|TRBV27|TRBJ2-1
CASSLSGAHEQFF
>14|TRBV28|TRBJ2-7
CASRAGQNSYEQYF
>17|TRBV28|TRBJ2-3
CASSLWGGREGTDTQYF
>14|TRBV7-7|TRBJ2-5
CASSPVGARETQYF
>15|TRBV11-2|TRBJ2-3
CASSFRGREADTQYF
>14|TRBV5-1|TRBJ2-1
CASSFRGGKNEQFF
>16|TRBV4-1|TRBJ2-1
CASSLPRGGLPNEQFF
>12|TRBV27|TRBJ1-4
CASRGVGEKLFF
>19|TRBV7-9|TRBJ2-1
CASSLTPPPAGPPYNEQFF